The sequence of this T cell receptor beta chain was determined in a study of T cell responses to AZD1222 COVID-19 vaccine. Findings and limits, study-wide: Two AZD1222 doses significantly raised spike-specific TCR breadth and depth over controls. Spike was spanned by vaccine-associated CD4 TCRs, which were dominant at 160-218 and 743-854.

Germline V gene data show CDR1 as SGHKS and CDR2 as YYEKEE (reference sequence). CDR3 length equals 15 residues. With 4 bases clipped from V and 6 bases from J, the junction kept 9 bases outside the gene matches. TCRdb keeps only in-frame clones here, not all; method: immunoSEQ multiplex PCR. The sample shows more than 85,000 clones, roughly nine tenths of them seen only once. As for this clone: Its matching antigen is unknown.

The sequence came from an adult in good health. J is TRBJ2-1 and V is TRBV5-5; TRBD2 aligns across 8 bases. The input for sequencing was peripheral blood, taken on day 0 of AZD1222 vaccination. In DNA form, the CDR3 reads TGTGCCAGCAGCCTACTAGCGGCGTCGGGCAATGAGCAGTTCTTC. Its translation: CASSLLAASGNEQFF.